Each of the 17 T cell receptor beta chains below was sequenced from the same sample in a study of blood T cell repertoires in COVID-19. Here immunoSEQ multiplex PCR was the method, and the copy in TCRdb shows in-frame clones only, minus some. This table holds around 99,000 clones, 84% found once. Sequenced input: peripheral blood. These TCRs come from a woman aged 45 to 65 with acute or convalescent COVID-19.

J is TRBJ2-1 and V is TRBV10-3, with 12 positions matching TRBD1. V was clipped by 10 bases and J by 9 bases; unmatched bases: 7. From germline, CDR1 is ENHRY and CDR2 SYGVKD. This CDR3 comprises 13 residues. As DNA, the CDR3 is TGTGCCACGGGACAGGGGGCGCTTGGTGAGCAGTTCTTC. Its translation is CATGQGALGEQFF.

The chain employs TRBV7-2 and TRBJ2-1; 15 nucleotides agree with TRBD2. The CDR3 totals 15 residues. Germline CDR1 and CDR2: SGHTA and FQGNSA. Trimming at V came to 4 bases and at J to 9 bases, leaving 4 bases not matched to a gene. As DNA, the CDR3 is TGTGCCAGCAGCTCCGGACTAGCGGGGGGGCGTGAGCAGTTCTTC. Translated, it gives CASSSGLAGGREQFF.

The chain couples TRBV5-1 to TRBJ2-2; D remains ambiguous. V was trimmed by 5 bases and J by 0 bases, leaving 8 bases between them. This CDR3 has 14 amino acids. Germline V gives CDR1 SGHRS, CDR2 YFSETQ. In nucleotides, the CDR3 is TGCGCCAGCAGACTCGCGGCGAACACCGGGGAGCTGTTTTTT. Its protein product is CASRLAANTGELFF.

The chain couples TRBV11-2 to TRBJ1-1; possibly TRBD1 for D (6 bases). From germline, CDR1 is SGHAT and CDR2 FQNNGV. Trimming took 2 bases from V and 1 from J, leaving 8 bases between them. The CDR3 sequence is 14 residues long. DNA for the CDR3: TGTGCCAGCAGCTTACAAGGGGGGAACACTGAAGCTTTCTTT. Residues: CASSLQGGNTEAFF.

The chain has TRBV3-1 (or the pseudogene TRBV3-2) and TRBJ2-1; 13 bases line up with TRBD2. From germline, CDR1 is LGHDT and CDR2 YNNKEL (reference sequence). V shed 1 base, J shed 10 bases, and the junction held 7 bases outside the gene matches. The CDR3 spans 16 residues. The CDR3 sequence is CASSQARTSGGAEQFF. In DNA, the CDR3 is TGTGCCAGCAGCCAAGCCCGGACTAGCGGGGGAGCCGAGCAGTTCTTC.

The rearrangement joins TRBV21-1 to TRBJ1-1. TRBV21-1 is a documented pseudogene. The CDR3 length is 12 residues. The CDR3, as DNA: TGTGCCAGCAGCAAAGTCAAAAGAGGGGCTTTCTTT. Translating gives CASSKVKRGAFF.

The rearrangement joins TRBV24-1 to TRBJ2-2; 10 nucleotides align to TRBD2. This CDR3 comprises 16 residues. V was clipped by 3 bases and J by 10 bases; unmatched bases: 10. Germline CDR1 and CDR2: KGHDR and SFDVKD. CDR3 in amino acids: CATSDRAASGGQELFF. CDR3 sequence (DNA): TGTGCCACCAGTGATCGAGCGGCTAGCGGGGGCCAGGAGCTGTTTTTT.

The chain employs TRBV10-2 and TRBJ2-3; TRBD2 matches 9 bases. Germline V CDR1 and CDR2: WSHSY, SAAADI. The CDR3 is 16 residues long. With V trimmed by 2 bases and J by 5 bases, 8 bases remained unmatched. CDR3 residues: CASSEALAGSGDTQYF. CDR3 coding DNA: TGCGCCAGCAGTGAGGCGCTAGCGGGGTCGGGAGATACGCAGTATTTT.

The chain is built from TRBV6-5 and TRBJ2-3, with a possible D match to TRBD2 (6 bases). Germline V CDR1 and CDR2: MNHEY, SVGAGI. CDR3 length: 14 residues. V shed 5 bases and J shed 2 bases, with 11 bases lying between them. CDR3 bases: TGTGCCAGCAGTACCGGGACTCACACAGATACGCAGTATTTT. Its translation: CASSTGTHTDTQYF.

The rearrangement uses TRBV24-1 and TRBJ1-2; D possibly corresponds to TRBD1 (6 bases). The germline gives CDR1 KGHDR, CDR2 SFDVKD. The CDR3 has 12 amino acids. Trimming left V 10 bases short and J 2 bases short, with 10 bases between. The CDR3 nucleotides are TGTGCCACTGAGGACAGCAACTATGGCTACACCTTC. Its translation is CATEDSNYGYTF.

V is TRBV6-1 and J is TRBJ2-5; TRBD1 matches at 9 bases. Looked up from germline, CDR1 is MNHNS and CDR2 is SASEGT. Trimming removed 2 bases from V and 5 bases from J; junction bases left unmatched: 9. The length of the CDR3 is 16 residues. CDR3 DNA: TGTGCCAGCAGTGAAACTTGGACAGGGGACGGGGAGACCCAGTACTTC. As protein: CASSETWTGDGETQYF.

This clone was found a few times. The CDR3 protein is CASSPSIQSRFGYTF. In DNA, the CDR3 is TGTGCCAGCAGCCCTAGCATCCAAAGTCGTTTTGGCTACACCTTC. The V and J genes are TRBV7-3 and TRBJ1-2; D unresolved. This CDR3 comprises 15 residues. Germline V gives CDR1 SGHTA, CDR2 FQGTGA. V was shortened by 5 bases and J by 7 bases, with 20 bases between the two germline ends.

This clone was counted only a few times. V is TRBV11-2 and J is TRBJ2-1, with 9 bases lining up with TRBD2. The junction had 17 bases not matched to a gene; V was cut back by 1 base and J by 7 bases. CDR3 size: 19 residues. Per germline, CDR1 SGHAT and CDR2 FQNNGV. CDR3 nucleotide sequence: TGTGCCAGCAGCTTAGCCTTTAGCGGGGGCCGTTCCCCACTTAATGAGCAGTTCTTC. It is translated as CASSLAFSGGRSPLNEQFF.

This chain uses TRBV5-6 with TRBJ2-3, with D possibly being TRBD1 (6 bases). Deletions cut 1 base from V and 6 bases from J, with 18 bases between. Germline assignment: CDR1 SGHDT and CDR2 YYEEEE. The CDR3 covers 16 residues. CDR3 sequence (DNA): TGTGCCAGCAGCTTGTATGGCTTAGGGGGATCGGATACGCAGTATTTT. Translated: CASSLYGLGGSDTQYF.

With regard to this clone: This CDR3 is also generated by other DNA sequences in the sample. CDR3 loop: CASSLAADSYEQYF. The CDR3 DNA reads as TGCGCCAGCAGCTTGGCCGCGGACTCCTACGAGCAGTACTTC. The V and J genes are TRBV5-1 and TRBJ2-7; D gene ambiguous. Germline loops: CDR1 SGHRS, CDR2 YFSETQ. This CDR3 is 14 amino acids long. Trimming took 0 bases from V and 0 from J, leaving 7 bases between them.

The chain recombines TRBV10-3 with TRBJ1-1, with D possibly TRBD1 on 6 matching bases. Trimming took off 2 bases at V and 4 bases at J, with 11 bases between the two ends. CDR3 length: 14 amino acids. Germline loops: CDR1 ENHRY, CDR2 SYGVKD. DNA of the CDR3: TGTGCCATCAGTGAGACAGGGACGGTCACTGAAGCTTTCTTT. Its translation is CAISETGTVTEAFF.

V and J are TRBV18 and TRBJ1-4; D not certain. CDR1 is KGHSH and CDR2 is LQKENI in the germline V gene. The CDR3 is 13 amino acids. V lost 0 bases, J lost 6 bases, and 5 bases lay in between. The CDR3: CASSPPSDEKLFF. The CDR3, as DNA: TGTGCCAGCTCACCACCGTCGGATGAAAAACTGTTTTTT.